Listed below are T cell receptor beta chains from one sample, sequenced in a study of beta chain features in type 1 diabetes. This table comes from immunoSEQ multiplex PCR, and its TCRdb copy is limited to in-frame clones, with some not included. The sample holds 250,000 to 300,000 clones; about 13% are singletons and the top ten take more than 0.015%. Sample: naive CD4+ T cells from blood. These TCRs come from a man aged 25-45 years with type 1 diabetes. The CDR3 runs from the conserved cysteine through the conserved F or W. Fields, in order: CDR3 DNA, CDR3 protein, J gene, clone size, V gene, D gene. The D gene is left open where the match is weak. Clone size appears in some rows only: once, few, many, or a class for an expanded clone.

DNA: TGTGCCTGGAGTTCGGGGACAGATACGCAGTATTTT
CDR3: CAWSSGTDTQYF
J: TRBJ2-3
size: NA
V: TRBV30
D: NA

DNA: TGTGCCAGCAGCCCCCGACAGGCTTACGGCTACACCTTC
CDR3: CASSPRQAYGYTF
J: TRBJ1-2
size: few
V: TRBV7-8
D: NA

DNA: TGTGCCAGCAGTGTCCGGGACACCCAAGAGACCCAGTACTTC
CDR3: CASSVRDTQETQYF
J: TRBJ2-5
size: few
V: TRBV7-9
D: NA

DNA: TGCGCCAGCAGCCAAGATCGTCGGGGGACCCAGTACTTC
CDR3: CASSQDRRGTQYF
J: TRBJ2-5
size: NA
V: TRBV4-3
D: NA

DNA: TGTGCCAGCCGCTCAGGAGGAGCGGGAGACGGAACGCAGTATTTT
CDR3: CASRSGGAGDGTQYF
J: TRBJ2-3
size: few
V: TRBV28
D: TRBD2

DNA: TGTGCCCTCGGTTCCTACAATGAGCAGTTCTTC
CDR3: CALGSYNEQFF
J: TRBJ2-1
size: NA
V: TRBV28
D: NA

DNA: TGTGCCAGCAGCCAAGAGTCCGGACTAGCGGGCAATGAGCAGTTCTTC
CDR3: CASSQESGLAGNEQFF
J: TRBJ2-1
size: NA
V: TRBV4-2
D: TRBD2

DNA: TGTGCCAGCAGAAAAACGGGGGGCGTCGGCTATGGCTACACCTTC
CDR3: CASRKTGGVGYGYTF
J: TRBJ1-2
size: few
V: TRBV6-5
D: NA

DNA: TGTGCCAGCAGCTTGAGCGGGAGCGAGACCCAGTACTTC
CDR3: CASSLSGSETQYF
J: TRBJ2-5
size: few
V: TRBV5-6
D: TRBD2

DNA: TGTGCCAGCTCAGGGGGCTCCCGAGGCGATCAGCCCCAGCATTTT
CDR3: CASSGGSRGDQPQHF
J: TRBJ1-5
size: few
V: TRBV18
D: NA

DNA: TGTGCCAGCAGCTCGGGACAGGGGGCCGTTGAGCAGTTCTTC
CDR3: CASSSGQGAVEQFF
J: TRBJ2-1
size: NA
V: TRBV7-3
D: TRBD1

DNA: TGTGCCAGCAGCTCGAATACAGGGGGGGAGACCCAGTACTTC
CDR3: CASSSNTGGETQYF
J: TRBJ2-5
size: NA
V: TRBV7-9
D: TRBD1

DNA: TGTGCCAGCCTGAGCGTATCCAAAAACATTCAGTACTTC
CDR3: CASLSVSKNIQYF
J: TRBJ2-4
size: NA
V: TRBV28
D: NA

DNA: TGTGCCAGCAGTGGGCCAGGGAATACTGAAGCTTTCTTT
CDR3: CASSGPGNTEAFF
J: TRBJ1-1
size: few
V: TRBV2
D: NA

DNA: TGTGCCAGCAGCGCGGCCCAAGCCTACGAGCAGTACTTC
CDR3: CASSAAQAYEQYF
J: TRBJ2-7
size: few
V: TRBV28
D: NA

DNA: TGTGCCAGCACCCTGCGGGGGTTGAACACTGAAGCTTTCTTT
CDR3: CASTLRGLNTEAFF
J: TRBJ1-1
size: NA
V: TRBV2
D: NA

DNA: TGTGCCAGCAGCTTGTACACAGGCGCTAATCAGCCCCAGCATTTT
CDR3: CASSLYTGANQPQHF
J: TRBJ1-5
size: few
V: TRBV5-6
D: NA

DNA: TGTGCCAGCAGCTTGCTACTATGGCGGGAGGGAGGAAGCACCGGGGAGCTGTTTTTT
CDR3: CASSLLLWREGGSTGELFF
J: TRBJ2-2
size: NA
V: TRBV7-9
D: TRBD2

DNA: TGCGCCAGCAAGAAGGGACAGGGCAGGGAGACCCAGTACTTC
CDR3: CASKKGQGRETQYF
J: TRBJ2-5
size: few
V: TRBV5-1
D: TRBD1

DNA: TGTGCCGGTGACAAGGCACACAACAATGAGCAGTTCTTC
CDR3: CAGDKAHNNEQFF
J: TRBJ2-1
size: NA
V: TRBV30
D: NA

DNA: TGTGCCAGCAGCCCTAGCGGGAGGGCCGGAGGGCGCACAGATACGCAGTATTTT
CDR3: CASSPSGRAGGRTDTQYF
J: TRBJ2-3
size: NA
V: TRBV7-9
D: TRBD2

DNA: TGCGCCAGCAGCCAATCCGGGACAGCCCACTACGAGCAGTACTTC
CDR3: CASSQSGTAHYEQYF
J: TRBJ2-7
size: few
V: TRBV4-3
D: TRBD1

DNA: TGTGCCAGCAGCTTAGGCTCCCCGGGACAGCAGCAGTACTTC
CDR3: CASSLGSPGQQQYF
J: TRBJ2-7
size: few
V: TRBV7-9
D: TRBD1

DNA: TGTGCCACCAGTCGCGCACAGACCCAAGAGACCCAGTACTTC
CDR3: CATSRAQTQETQYF
J: TRBJ2-5
size: NA
V: TRBV15
D: NA

DNA: TGCGCCAGCAGCCTCCGGACAGGCCAAGAGACCCAGTACTTC
CDR3: CASSLRTGQETQYF
J: TRBJ2-5
size: NA
V: TRBV5-1
D: TRBD1

DNA: TGTGCCTGGAGTGTTGGCAGGGGTATTTACAGCAATCAGCCCCAGCATTTT
CDR3: CAWSVGRGIYSNQPQHF
J: TRBJ1-5
size: few
V: TRBV30
D: NA

DNA: TGCGCCAGCAGGGACATAAGGGCTGGGGCCAACGTCCTGACTTTC
CDR3: CASRDIRAGANVLTF
J: TRBJ2-6
size: NA
V: TRBV4-3
D: NA

DNA: TGTGCCAGTAGTATAATGACTAGCGGGAAGTCCGAGCAGTACTTC
CDR3: CASSIMTSGKSEQYF
J: TRBJ2-7
size: NA
V: TRBV19
D: TRBD2

DNA: TGTGCCAGCAGCTTTCAGGGATTTGAGACCCAGTACTTC
CDR3: CASSFQGFETQYF
J: TRBJ2-5
size: few
V: TRBV14
D: NA

DNA: TGTGCCAGCAGCCCGGGACTAGCGGGACCGGGGGAGCTGTTTTTT
CDR3: CASSPGLAGPGELFF
J: TRBJ2-2
size: few
V: TRBV7-3
D: TRBD2

DNA: TGTGCCAGCAGCCTCCAGCGGGAGCACACCGGGGAGCTGTTTTTT
CDR3: CASSLQREHTGELFF
J: TRBJ2-2
size: few
V: TRBV7-3
D: TRBD2

DNA: TGTGCCAGCTCACCAATGACTAGCGGGATAGATACGCAGTATTTT
CDR3: CASSPMTSGIDTQYF
J: TRBJ2-3
size: NA
V: TRBV18
D: TRBD2

DNA: TGTGCCAGCAGTTCCGATAGCGGGAACTCCTACGAGCAGTACTTC
CDR3: CASSSDSGNSYEQYF
J: TRBJ2-7
size: few
V: TRBV28
D: TRBD2

DNA: TGCAGCGTTGAAAGGCCCGGGGGGGGTGAGCAGTTCTTC
CDR3: CSVERPGGGEQFF
J: TRBJ2-1
size: few
V: TRBV29-1
D: TRBD2

DNA: TGTGCCAGCAGCCCCGGACTAGCGGGAGCCAATGAGCAGTTCTTC
CDR3: CASSPGLAGANEQFF
J: TRBJ2-1
size: few
V: TRBV6-5
D: TRBD2

DNA: TGCGCCAGCAGCTTAGGGGAGCGGGAGCACACTGAAGCTTTCTTT
CDR3: CASSLGEREHTEAFF
J: TRBJ1-1
size: few
V: TRBV5-1
D: NA

DNA: TGTGCCATCAGTGAGGCTAGCGGATACACCGGGGAGCTGTTTTTT
CDR3: CAISEASGYTGELFF
J: TRBJ2-2
size: NA
V: TRBV10-3
D: TRBD2

DNA: TGCGCCAGCTCCGGACAGGAGAACACCGGGGAGCTGTTTTTT
CDR3: CASSGQENTGELFF
J: TRBJ2-2
size: NA
V: TRBV4-3
D: TRBD1

DNA: TGTGCCAGCAGTGAATACCCGGGCACAGATACGCAGTATTTT
CDR3: CASSEYPGTDTQYF
J: TRBJ2-3
size: NA
V: TRBV25-1
D: NA

DNA: TGCGCCAGCAGCATAGTAGCGGGAAGCTACAATGAGCAGTTCTTC
CDR3: CASSIVAGSYNEQFF
J: TRBJ2-1
size: few
V: TRBV5-1
D: TRBD2

DNA: TGTGCCAGCAGCCCCCGGACAGGGACTGGTGGCTACACCTTC
CDR3: CASSPRTGTGGYTF
J: TRBJ1-2
size: NA
V: TRBV14
D: TRBD1